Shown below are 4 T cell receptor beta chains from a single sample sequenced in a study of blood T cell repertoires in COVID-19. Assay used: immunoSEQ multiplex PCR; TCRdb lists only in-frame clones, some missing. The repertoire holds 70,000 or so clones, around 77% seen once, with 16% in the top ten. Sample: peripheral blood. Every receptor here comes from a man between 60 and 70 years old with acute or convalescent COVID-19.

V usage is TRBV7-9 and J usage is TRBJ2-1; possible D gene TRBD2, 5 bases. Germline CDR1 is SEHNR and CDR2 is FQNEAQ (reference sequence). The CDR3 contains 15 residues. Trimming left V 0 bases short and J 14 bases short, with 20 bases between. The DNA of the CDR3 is TGTGCCAGCAGCTTAGCGAGGGTGGAATGGCGTCCGGAGTTCTTC. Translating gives CASSLARVEWRPEFF.

CDR3 loop: CAWRKGTSIGHSNQPQHF. DNA for the CDR3: TGTGCCTGGAGGAAGGGGACATCAATTGGGCATAGCAATCAGCCCCAGCATTTT. This sequence joins TRBV30 and TRBJ1-5, with D maybe TRBD1 (6 bases). The length of the CDR3 is 18 residues. Germline V gene lookup returns CDR1 GTSNPN and CDR2 SVGIG (reference sequence). The V gene lost 3 bases and the J gene lost 0 bases, with 21 bases spanning the gap.

CDR3: CAWTREVWGYTF. The CDR3 region has the DNA TGTGCCTGGACCAGGGAGGTGTGGGGCTACACCTTC. The chain combines TRBV30 with TRBJ1-2; weak D call: TRBD1 (5 bases). Germline values: CDR1 GTSNPN, CDR2 SVGIG (reference sequence). Between the trimmed V and J ends, which lost 4 bases and 8 bases, there was a span of 14 bases. This CDR3 is 12 amino acids long.

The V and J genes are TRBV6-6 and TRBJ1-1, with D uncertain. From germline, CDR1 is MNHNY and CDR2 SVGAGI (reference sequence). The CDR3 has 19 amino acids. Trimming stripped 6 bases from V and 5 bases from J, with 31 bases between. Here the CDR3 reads CASSYGRRTAGRDGTEAFF. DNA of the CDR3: TGTGCCAGCAGCTATGGTAGAAGGACGGCCGGTCGGGATGGGACTGAAGCTTTCTTT.